A selection of T cell receptor beta chains follows, all from one sample in a study of response to subunit inactivated influenza vaccine. TCRdb reanalysed the RT-PCR reads using MiXCR and keeps one entry per CDR3 protein. The table includes around 760,000 distinct CDR3 sequences, about 14% detected once. The source was PBMCs from blood, collected approximately 15 days before vaccination. The receptors were gathered from a man aged 50 to 60 who received an inactivated influenza vaccine. Each CDR3 is given with its conserved first and last residue. D genes are given only for firm matches. Part of the rows lack a size; the others show once, few, many or a class for expanded clones.

v_gene,abundance,len,j_gene,d_gene,CDR3aa,CDR3nt
TRBV6-5,few,12,TRBJ2-1,NA,CASSYSRHEQFF,TGTGCCAGCAGTTACTCACGTCATGAGCAGTTCTTC
TRBV18,few,15,TRBJ2-7,TRBD1,CASSPPHAGGYEQYF,TGTGCCAGCTCACCACCCCATGCAGGGGGCTACGAGCAGTACTTC
TRBV12-3/TRBV12-4,few,16,TRBJ2-5,TRBD2,CASSLTSLRGQETQYF,TGTGCCAGCAGTTTAACGTCTCTGCGGGGGCAAGAGACCCAGTACTTC
TRBV20-1,few,16,TRBJ2-1,TRBD2,CSARDPKSSGSNEQFF,TGCAGTGCTAGAGATCCGAAGTCTAGCGGGAGTAATGAGCAGTTCTTC
TRBV16,few,16,TRBJ1-5,NA,CASSHFSGRGLEPQHF,TGTGCCAGCAGCCATTTCAGCGGCAGGGGCCTGGAGCCCCAGCATTTT
TRBV20-1,NA,14,TRBJ1-1,NA,CSARGWGTNTEAFF,TGCAGTGCTAGAGGGTGGGGCACAAACACTGAAGCTTTCTTT
TRBV19,NA,11,TRBJ2-2,NA,CATQGGGELFF,TGTGCCACCCAAGGCGGCGGGGAGCTGTTTTTT
TRBV29-1,NA,16,TRBJ2-7,TRBD2,CSVEQRKREGPYEQYF,TGCAGCGTTGAACAGAGGAAGCGGGAGGGCCCTTACGAGCAGTACTTC
TRBV4-2,NA,17,TRBJ2-1,NA,CASSQEALTSSYNEQFF,TGTGCCAGCAGCCAAGAAGCGCTGACGAGTTCCTACAATGAGCAGTTCTTC
TRBV7-2,NA,16,TRBJ2-1,NA,CASSLDAGSGYNEQFF,TGTGCCAGCAGCTTAGATGCAGGGTCGGGCTACAATGAGCAGTTCTTC
TRBV5-1,few,15,TRBJ1-5,NA,CASSFIPDGNQPQHF,TGCGCCAGCAGCTTTATCCCCGACGGCAATCAGCCCCAGCATTTT
TRBV9,NA,17,TRBJ2-3,TRBD2,CASSVAVAASGSDTQYF,TGTGCCAGCAGCGTAGCAGTGGCGGCTAGCGGGAGCGATACGCAGTATTTT
TRBV5-4,NA,15,TRBJ2-1,TRBD1,CASSLEGGAYNEQFF,TGTGCCAGCAGCTTGGAAGGGGGCGCCTACAATGAGCAGTTCTTC
TRBV2,few,15,TRBJ2-3,NA,CASAGRAYSTDTQYF,TGTGCCAGCGCCGGGAGAGCCTATTCCACAGATACGCAGTATTTT
TRBV7-9,many,16,TRBJ2-4,NA,CASSSRTDITGNIQYF,TGTGCCAGCAGCTCGCGGACAGACATAACGGGAAACATTCAGTACTTC
TRBV18,few,19,TRBJ2-6,TRBD1,CASSPGTGGRGSGANVLTF,TGTGCCAGCTCACCGGGGACAGGGGGTCGCGGCTCTGGGGCCAACGTCCTGACTTTC
TRBV28,NA,13,TRBJ2-1,NA,CARSRDSNNEQFF,TGTGCCAGAAGTAGGGACTCGAACAATGAGCAGTTCTTC
TRBV5-1,NA,15,TRBJ2-3,TRBD2,CASRTLAVPTDTQYF,TGCGCCAGCAGAACACTAGCGGTCCCCACAGATACGCAGTATTTT
TRBV20-1,few,16,TRBJ2-1,TRBD2,CSAMQRTSGRPNEQFF,TGCAGTGCCATGCAACGGACTAGCGGACGCCCCAATGAGCAGTTCTTC
TRBV28,NA,16,TRBJ1-1,NA,CASTLGGAGQGAEAFF,TGTGCCAGCACCCTGGGGGGGGCCGGACAAGGCGCTGAAGCTTTCTTT
TRBV4-3,NA,14,TRBJ2-7,NA,CASSQEAMEREQYF,TGCGCCAGCAGCCAAGAAGCCATGGAAAGGGAGCAGTACTTC
TRBV28,few,15,TRBJ2-5,NA,CATVMGLAPLGTQYF,TGTGCCACCGTCATGGGGCTAGCGCCCTTAGGGACCCAGTACTTC
TRBV7-9,NA,16,TRBJ2-3,NA,CASSSQLGRRTDTQYF,TGTGCCAGCAGCTCCCAACTAGGACGGCGCACAGATACGCAGTATTTT
TRBV6-1,few,19,TRBJ1-5,TRBD1,CASSLTLRTGVNSNQPQHF,TGTGCCAGCAGTCTCACCCTTCGGACAGGGGTTAATAGCAATCAGCCCCAGCATTTT
TRBV7-2,NA,15,TRBJ1-6,TRBD1,CASSSTGTENSPLHF,TGTGCCAGCAGCTCCACCGGGACAGAAAATTCACCCCTCCACTTT
TRBV5-1,NA,16,TRBJ2-7,NA,CASSPRMAVLAYEQYF,TGCGCCAGCAGCCCCAGGATGGCAGTGTTAGCCTACGAGCAGTACTTC
TRBV25-1,many,13,TRBJ1-6,NA,CASSGDKNSPLHF,TGTGCCAGCAGTGGGGACAAGAATTCACCCCTCCACTTT
TRBV11-2,NA,15,TRBJ2-5,TRBD1,CASTPNGGQQETQYF,TGTGCCAGCACCCCAAATGGGGGACAGCAGGAGACCCAGTACTTC
TRBV28,many,17,TRBJ2-3,TRBD2,CASSLWGLAGPTDTQYF,TGTGCCAGCAGTTTATGGGGACTAGCGGGACCCACAGATACGCAGTATTTT
TRBV7-9,NA,13,TRBJ1-2,NA,CASSLRSDYGYTF,TGTGCCAGCAGCTTAAGGAGTGACTATGGCTACACCTTC
TRBV5-6,many,11,TRBJ1-1,NA,CASSFLGEAFF,TGTGCCAGCAGCTTCTTGGGGGAAGCTTTCTTT
TRBV6-5,few,15,TRBJ1-4,NA,CASSYVRGINEKLFF,TGTGCCAGCAGTTACGTGCGAGGAATTAATGAAAAACTGTTTTTT
TRBV5-1,few,15,TRBJ2-3,NA,CASSLAFPPRDTQYF,TGCGCCAGCAGCTTGGCGTTTCCACCCAGAGATACGCAGTATTTT
TRBV7-9,NA,15,TRBJ2-3,NA,CASSFLQGLQDTQYF,TGTGCCAGCAGCTTTCTCCAGGGTTTGCAAGATACGCAGTATTTT
TRBV20-1,many,14,TRBJ2-5,NA,CSAPEPITKETQYF,TGCAGTGCCCCAGAGCCTATAACCAAAGAGACCCAGTACTTC
TRBV7-2,few,16,TRBJ2-1,TRBD1,CASSLTGASSYNEQFF,TGTGCCAGCAGCCTTACAGGGGCGAGCTCCTACAATGAGCAGTTCTTC
TRBV5-1,few,13,TRBJ2-5,NA,CASRTGRQETQYF,TGCGCCAGCAGAACAGGGAGGCAAGAGACCCAGTACTTC
TRBV6-6,many,13,TRBJ2-5,TRBD2,CASRTSGQETQYF,TGTGCCAGCAGGACTAGCGGCCAAGAGACCCAGTACTTC
TRBV20-1,NA,12,TRBJ2-7,TRBD2,CSASPTSNEQYF,TGCAGTGCTTCCCCGACTAGCAACGAGCAGTACTTC
TRBV20-1,many,17,TRBJ2-7,TRBD2,CSARQYRIAGRIDEQYF,TGCAGTGCTAGACAATACCGGATAGCGGGAAGGATAGACGAGCAGTACTTC
TRBV7-9,few,17,TRBJ2-1,NA,CASSLILGSLSYNEQFF,TGTGCCAGCAGCTTAATATTAGGGAGTCTCTCCTACAATGAGCAGTTCTTC
TRBV6-1,few,15,TRBJ2-2,NA,CASSGGLRNTGELFF,TGTGCCAGCAGTGGCGGGCTACGGAACACCGGGGAGCTGTTTTTT
TRBV4-1,many,16,TRBJ2-2,NA,CASSPTAARGPGELFF,TGCGCCAGCAGCCCCACCGCGGCTCGGGGCCCCGGGGAGCTGTTTTTT
TRBV5-6,once,15,TRBJ2-7,NA,CASSLAWQVEYEQYF,TGTGCCAGCAGCTTGGCGTGGCAGGTAGAATACGAGCAGTACTTC
TRBV11-2,NA,19,TRBJ2-5,TRBD2,CASSLDQELTSGGTETQYF,TGTGCCAGCAGCTTAGATCAGGAGCTTACTAGCGGGGGAACGGAGACCCAGTACTTC
TRBV4-2,NA,15,TRBJ1-6,NA,CASSQDLVAGSPLHF,TGTGCCAGCAGCCAAGACCTAGTAGCGGGTTCACCCCTCCACTTT
TRBV6-5,NA,13,TRBJ1-5,NA,CASSYSPFQPQHF,TGTGCCAGCAGTTATTCCCCATTTCAGCCCCAGCATTTT
TRBV12-3/TRBV12-4,few,15,TRBJ2-1,TRBD1,CASSTQGASYNEQFF,TGTGCCAGCAGTACACAGGGGGCGAGTTACAATGAGCAGTTCTTC
TRBV12-3/TRBV12-4,NA,13,TRBJ2-2,NA,CASTLRATGELFF,TGTGCCAGCACTCTGCGCGCCACCGGGGAGCTGTTTTTT
TRBV29-1,few,13,TRBJ2-7,TRBD1,CSVERGQGNEQYF,TGCAGCGTTGAAAGGGGACAGGGCAACGAGCAGTACTTC
TRBV5-1,many,15,TRBJ2-5,TRBD1,CASAFTGGVGETQYF,TGCGCCAGCGCCTTTACAGGGGGCGTGGGGGAGACCCAGTACTTC
TRBV28,NA,16,TRBJ2-4,NA,CASSIRLDLAKNIQYF,TGTGCCAGCAGTATAAGACTAGACCTAGCCAAAAACATTCAGTACTTC
TRBV28,NA,17,TRBJ2-4,NA,CASRPSGGLISENIQYF,TGTGCCAGCAGGCCCAGTGGGGGGCTTATATCCGAAAACATTCAGTACTTC
TRBV20-1,few,16,TRBJ2-7,TRBD1,CSATRTDRGAPYEQYF,TGCAGTGCTACCCGGACCGACAGGGGAGCACCCTACGAGCAGTACTTC
TRBV20-1,few,12,TRBJ2-7,NA,CSARSGSYEQYF,TGCAGTGCAAGATCAGGTTCCTACGAGCAGTACTTC
TRBV11-2,NA,15,TRBJ2-2,NA,CASSPYTLRAGELFF,TGTGCCAGCAGCCCCTACACCCTTCGCGCCGGGGAGCTGTTTTTT
TRBV14,NA,17,TRBJ2-6,NA,CASSQGLASSGANVLTF,TGTGCCAGCAGCCAAGGGCTAGCGAGCTCTGGGGCCAACGTCCTGACTTTC
TRBV6-5,NA,16,TRBJ2-7,NA,CASSYSIQSRTYEQYF,TGTGCCAGCAGTTACTCGATACAAAGTAGAACCTACGAGCAGTACTTC
TRBV4-3,few,16,TRBJ2-3,NA,CASSQDSRGAYDTQYF,TGCGCCAGCAGCCAAGATTCCAGGGGGGCCTATGATACGCAGTATTTT
TRBV2,NA,13,TRBJ2-7,TRBD2,CASRKGLAVEQYF,TGTGCCAGCAGAAAGGGACTAGCGGTAGAGCAGTACTTC